These 29 T cell receptor beta chains originate from one sample sequenced in a study of T-cell memory formation after mild COVID-19. TCRdb ran MiXCR on the 5' RACE reads and lists one entry per CDR3 protein. The sample lists under 35,000 distinct CDR3 sequences; approximately 7.4% were seen once. Sequencing was performed on PBMCs or a T cell subset sorted from them (not recorded which). These receptors were collected from an adult woman who had mild COVID-19 (a few samples of this study predate the infection). Cell type and time point are not known.

This clonotype occurred many times. This chain joins TRBV25-1 and TRBJ2-7; TRBD1 aligns across 8 bases. The length of the CDR3 is 14 residues. Germline lookup yields CDR1 MGHDK and CDR2 SYGVNS. V was pared by 6 bases and J by 1 base, with 5 bases of the junction left unmatched. Here the CDR3 reads CASSPGQDSYEQYF. For the CDR3, the DNA is TGTGCCAGCAGCCCGGGACAGGATTCCTACGAGCAGTACTTC.

This clonotype was counted a few times. The chain uses TRBV14 and TRBJ2-7; 9 bases fit TRBD1. There are 15 residues in the CDR3. J gave up 2 bases and V 1 base, and 3 bases lay outside the gene matches. Per the germline V gene, CDR1 is SGHDN and CDR2 is FVKESK. CDR3 DNA sequence: TGTGCCAGCAGCCAAGCTTACAGGGGGCCCTACGAGCAGTACTTC. As protein: CASSQAYRGPYEQYF.

This clonotype appeared many times. The chain employs TRBV27 and TRBJ1-5, with TRBD1 as a possible D gene (5 bases). This CDR3 region has 15 residues. Per the germline V gene, CDR1 is MNHEY and CDR2 is SMNVEV (reference sequence). The V and J ends lost 5 bases and 3 bases respectively, with 14 bases between them. This chain's CDR3 is CASSPLGVDNQPQHF. CDR3 in DNA: TGTGCCAGCAGTCCCCTAGGGGTAGACAATCAGCCCCAGCATTTT.

This clonotype occurred many times. This chain connects TRBV2 to TRBJ2-1; maybe TRBD1 (7 bases). V was cut by 4 bases and J by 0 bases, with 16 bases left in between. The CDR3 is 17 residues long. Germline V lookup: CDR1 SNHLY, CDR2 FYNNEI. CDR3 in DNA: TGTGCCAGCAGTGCCCGACAGGGAGGTAGCTCCTACAATGAGCAGTTCTTC. This encodes CASSARQGGSSYNEQFF. Using reference TRBV2 and TRBJ2-1 for the parts outside the CDR3, the full variable domain is EPEVTQTPSHQVTQMGQEVILRCVPISNHLYFYWYRQILGQKVEFLVSFYNNEISEKSEIFDDQFSVERPDGSNFTLKIRSTKLEDSAMYFCASSARQGGSSYNEQFFGPGTRLTVL.

There are a few counts of this clonotype. The J gene is TRBJ1-6, the V gene TRBV9, with a tentative D call TRBD1 (6 bases). The germline V and J ends were trimmed by 0 bases and 7 bases, with 11 bases remaining between them. Germline V gene lookup returns CDR1 SGDLS and CDR2 YYNGEE. The CDR3 sequence is 15 residues long. The CDR3 bases are TGTGCCAGCAGCGTAGGAGGGGGAGAGAATTCACCCCTCCACTTT. This translates into CASSVGGGENSPLHF.

At least ten counts were recorded for this clonotype. The chain has TRBV5-5 and TRBJ1-5; no reliable D call. With 6 bases removed from V and 0 bases from J, the gap between germline ends came to 16 bases. The CDR3 runs to 16 residues. Per the germline V gene, CDR1 is SGHKS and CDR2 is YYEKEE (reference sequence). The CDR3 nucleotides read TGTGCCAGCACCCCCCTGGGCGGGGATAGCAATCAGCCCCAGCATTTT. Protein sequence: CASTPLGGDSNQPQHF.

This clonotype has ten or more counts. The chain uses TRBV20-1 and TRBJ2-1; D might be TRBD1 (5 bases). Germline V lookup: CDR1 DFQATT, CDR2 SNEGSKA (reference sequence). With 0 bases removed from V and 8 bases from J, the gap between germline ends came to 23 bases. The CDR3 extends over 17 amino acids. The CDR3 sequence is CSARDPSVVGAQDEQFF. CDR3 nucleotide sequence: TGCAGTGCTAGAGATCCCTCGGTGGTAGGGGCCCAGGATGAGCAGTTCTTC.

This clonotype was counted at least ten times. The chain has TRBV6-5 and TRBJ2-7, with D tentatively TRBD1 (5 bases). Germline V gene lookup returns CDR1 MNHEY and CDR2 SVGAGI. Trimming stripped 6 bases from V and 1 base from J, with 10 bases between. The CDR3 is made up of 13 amino acids. This CDR3 is CASRTTVSYEQYF. The CDR3 region has the DNA TGTGCCAGCAGAACGACAGTGTCCTACGAGCAGTACTTC.

This clonotype was picked up many times. The rearrangement links TRBV7-2 to TRBJ2-2, with D tentatively TRBD1 (5 bases). CDR3 length: 16 residues. Germline V lookup: CDR1 SGHTA, CDR2 FQGNSA. V dropped 1 base and J dropped 5 bases, with 14 bases sitting between them. The DNA of the CDR3 is TGTGCCAGCAGCTTAGATCCAGGGTTGTATACCGGGGAGCTGTTTTTT. This codes for CASSLDPGLYTGELFF. The variable domain in full, completed from reference TRBV7-2 and TRBJ2-2, reads GAGVSQSPSNKVTEKGKDVELRCDPISGHTALYWYRQSLGQGLEFLIYFQGNSAPDKSGLPSDRFSAERTGGSVSTLTIQRTQQEDSAVYLCASSLDPGLYTGELFFGEGSRLTVL.

This clonotype appeared a few times. This chain joins TRBV7-2 and TRBJ1-2; weak D call: TRBD1 (5 bases). Germline assignment: CDR1 SGHTA and CDR2 FQGNSA. The CDR3 runs to 12 residues. V was pared by 0 bases and J by 7 bases, with 6 bases between. The CDR3 spells CASSLAGVGYTF. The CDR3 DNA reads TGTGCCAGCAGCTTAGCGGGGGTTGGCTACACCTTC. The variable domain in full, completed from reference TRBV7-2 and TRBJ1-2, reads GAGVSQSPSNKVTEKGKDVELRCDPISGHTALYWYRQSLGQGLEFLIYFQGNSAPDKSGLPSDRFSAERTGGSVSTLTIQRTQQEDSAVYLCASSLAGVGYTFGSGTRLTVV.

As to this clonotype: This clone may be a read error of a much larger clone one base away. The J gene is TRBJ1-5, the V gene TRBV12-3 or TRBV12-4; D is unclear. The V end lost 6 bases, the J end lost 9 bases, and 12 bases lay between the germline ends. The CDR3 runs to 12 residues. CDR3 sequence reads: CASSLQHGPQHF. CDR3 nucleotide sequence: TGTGCCAGCAGCCTACAACATGGGCCCCAGCATTTT.

The table lists this clonotype with many counts. This chain joins TRBV7-9 and TRBJ2-3, with D unresolved. In germline, CDR1 is SEHNR, CDR2 FQNEAQ (reference sequence). The CDR3 contains 14 residues. Deletions cut 5 bases from V and 4 bases from J, with 13 bases between. The CDR3 coding sequence is TGTGCCAGCAGCCGCGCAGGAGAAGCAGATACGCAGTATTTT. Protein product: CASSRAGEADTQYF.

This clonotype appeared many times. V usage is TRBV7-2 and J usage is TRBJ2-7; TRBD2 agrees at 9 bases. The CDR3 contains 15 residues. Germline CDR1 reads SGHTA; CDR2 reads FQGNSA. J was trimmed by 4 bases and V by 1 base; bases with no gene match: 5. CDR3 loop: CASSLGASGIYEQYF. The CDR3 DNA reads TGTGCCAGCAGCTTAGGTGCTAGCGGGATTTACGAGCAGTACTTC. The full variable domain, with the rest looked up from reference TRBV7-2 and TRBJ2-7, is GAGVSQSPSNKVTEKGKDVELRCDPISGHTALYWYRQSLGQGLEFLIYFQGNSAPDKSGLPSDRFSAERTGGSVSTLTIQRTQQEDSAVYLCASSLGASGIYEQYFGPGTRLTVT.

This clonotype was picked up many times. The chain has TRBV7-2 and TRBJ2-6, with 8 bases that match TRBD1. The CDR3 covers 17 residues. With V trimmed by 5 bases and J by 0 bases, 6 bases remained unmatched. Germline loops: CDR1 SGHTA, CDR2 FQGNSA. CDR3: CASSLTGAFSGANVLTF. The CDR3 DNA reads as TGTGCCAGCAGCCTGACAGGGGCTTTCTCTGGGGCCAACGTCCTGACTTTC.

This clonotype was seen at least ten times. The CDR3 sequence: CASRGGQTGNTIYF. CDR3 DNA sequence: TGTGCCAGCAGGGGCGGACAAACTGGAAACACCATATATTTT. The rearrangement joins TRBV12-3 or TRBV12-4 to TRBJ1-3, with a weak D call TRBD1 (5 bases). Trimming removed 6 bases at V and 2 bases at J, with 11 bases between. The CDR3 extends over 14 amino acids.

The sample holds many counts of this clonotype. The CDR3 sequence: CASSLQGRTGTDTQYF. The CDR3 nucleotides are TGCGCCAGCAGCTTACAGGGCCGGACGGGCACAGATACGCAGTATTTT. The J gene is TRBJ2-3, the V gene TRBV5-1; maybe TRBD1 (6 bases). V was cut by 2 bases and J by 1 base, with 14 bases left in between. The CDR3 runs to 16 residues. Germline V lookup: CDR1 SGHRS, CDR2 YFSETQ.

This clonotype was seen ten or more times. The V gene is TRBV20-1, the J gene TRBJ1-2; 8 nucleotides match TRBD1. Per germline, CDR1 DFQATT and CDR2 SNEGSKA (reference sequence). The length of the CDR3 is 17 residues. With V trimmed by 1 base and J by 3 bases, 13 bases remained unmatched. The CDR3 sequence: CSARVRGRPLSDYGYTF. The DNA of the CDR3 is TGCAGTGCTAGAGTCAGGGGGCGGCCTCTTTCGGACTATGGCTACACCTTC.

This clonotype was observed at least ten times. The CDR3 sequence is CASSSQRFGRKENEQYF. Here the CDR3 DNA reads TGTGCCAGCAGCTCTCAAAGGTTTGGCCGAAAAGAAAACGAGCAGTACTTC. The rearrangement joins TRBV11-1 to TRBJ2-7; D is uncertain. The CDR3 covers 17 residues. The V end was cut by 4 bases, the J end by 5 bases, with 24 bases between. Germline CDR1 reads SGHAT; CDR2 reads FQDESV (reference sequence).

This clonotype was picked up many times. The chain recombines TRBV7-6 with TRBJ2-3; 8 nucleotides line up with TRBD2. Looked up from germline, CDR1 is SGHVS and CDR2 is FNYEAQ. This CDR3 has 15 residues. Unmatched junction bases numbered 4, after V lost 5 bases and J lost 0 bases. This chain's CDR3 is CASSVSGGSTDTQYF. DNA of the CDR3: TGTGCCAGCAGCGTGAGCGGGGGTAGCACAGATACGCAGTATTTT.

This clonotype has a count of ten or more. The chain carries TRBV4-3 and TRBJ1-4; D is undetermined. Germline assignment: CDR1 LGHNA and CDR2 YSLEER. Trimming took off 3 bases at V and 1 base at J, with 3 bases between the two ends. The CDR3 loop spans 13 amino acids. The CDR3 nucleotides read TGCGCCAGCAGCCACAAAACTAATGAAAAACTGTTTTTT. It specifies CASSHKTNEKLFF.

This clonotype was seen repeatedly, ten times or more. The chain combines TRBV6-2 or TRBV6-3 with TRBJ2-7, with D possibly TRBD1 on 6 matching bases. V was trimmed by 7 bases and J by 3 bases, leaving 10 bases between them. The CDR3 is made up of 12 amino acids. CDR1 and CDR2 from the germline V gene are MNHEY and SVGEGT. The CDR3 loop reads CASKGENYEQYF. CDR3 nucleotide sequence: TGTGCCAGCAAGGGGGAGAACTACGAGCAGTACTTC.

This clonotype has a count of ten or more. The chain links TRBV24-1 to TRBJ2-5; perhaps TRBD2 as D (6 bases). This CDR3 contains 15 residues. V was pared by 9 bases and J by 4 bases, with 20 bases between. The V gene's germline CDR1 is KGHDR and CDR2 SFDVKD. CDR3 coding DNA: TGTGCCACCGCCTCGAGGGAGGCCCTGGGAGAGACCCAGTACTTC. This encodes CATASREALGETQYF.

This CDR3 is CASSDSNSPLHF. For the CDR3, the DNA is TGTGCCAGCAGTGACAGTAATTCACCCCTCCACTTT. This rearrangement joins TRBV3-1 to TRBJ1-6, with D perhaps TRBD1 (5 bases). Germline V gene sequence: CDR1 LGHDT, CDR2 YNNKEL (reference sequence). Trimming shortened V by 6 bases and J by 6 bases, and 6 bases separated the two germline ends. The CDR3 runs 12 residues.

This clonotype was seen at least ten times. This chain connects TRBV5-1 to TRBJ1-1; D may be TRBD1 (5 bases). The CDR3 loop spans 14 amino acids. V shed 0 bases and J shed 5 bases, with 11 bases lying between them. Germline CDR1 SGHRS, CDR2 YFSETQ. For the CDR3, the DNA is TGCGCCAGCAGCTTGGTGGGGGAGAGGACTGAAGCTTTCTTT. Its translation is CASSLVGERTEAFF.

This clonotype was detected ten times or more. The chain has TRBV7-9 and TRBJ2-6, with D unresolved. CDR3 size: 18 residues. Per the germline V gene, CDR1 is SEHNR and CDR2 is FQNEAQ (reference sequence). The germline V and J ends were trimmed by 0 bases and 0 bases, with 12 bases remaining between them. This CDR3 is CASSLAQIYFSGANVLTF. The CDR3 DNA follows: TGTGCCAGCAGCTTAGCCCAGATTTATTTCTCTGGGGCCAACGTCCTGACTTTC.

At least ten counts were recorded for this clonotype. V usage is TRBV11-2 and J usage is TRBJ2-7; TRBD2 matches at 10 bases. V gave up 2 bases and J gave up 2 bases; unmatched junction bases: 3. The CDR3 runs 15 residues. Germline loops: CDR1 SGHAT, CDR2 FQNNGV. CDR3: CASSLTLAGAYEQYF. The CDR3 DNA reads TGTGCCAGCAGCTTAACGCTAGCGGGAGCCTACGAGCAGTACTTC.

In this sample, this clonotype turned up a few times. This chain uses TRBV6-1 with TRBJ1-6; tentative D call: TRBD1 (6 bases). Trimming left V 3 bases short and J 6 bases short, with 12 bases between. The length of the CDR3 is 15 residues. Germline CDR1 and CDR2: MNHNS and SASEGT. The CDR3 sequence: CASSDRGSINSPLHF. The CDR3, as DNA: TGTGCCAGCAGTGACAGGGGTTCTATTAATTCACCCCTCCACTTT.

This clonotype has at least ten counts. This rearrangement joins TRBV24-1 to TRBJ2-6, with 7 bases identical to TRBD1. Losses at the gene ends were 3 bases for V and 0 bases for J; bases not matched to a gene: 16. The V gene's germline CDR1 is KGHDR and CDR2 SFDVKD. The CDR3 covers 21 residues. In DNA, the CDR3 is TGTGCCACCAGTGATATCCCCAACTACAGGGGTGAAAACTCTGGGGCCAACGTCCTGACTTTC. This translates into CATSDIPNYRGENSGANVLTF.

There are many counts of this clonotype. This chain uses TRBV20-1 with TRBJ1-1; no clear D. The germline V gene encodes CDR1 DFQATT and CDR2 SNEGSKA (reference sequence). This CDR3 spans 13 amino acids. The ends were cut back, 8 bases at V and 3 bases at J, with 16 bases in the middle. CDR3 bases: TGCAGTCCTCGTGGGAGCGGCGACACTGAAGCTTTCTTT. Encoded protein: CSPRGSGDTEAFF.